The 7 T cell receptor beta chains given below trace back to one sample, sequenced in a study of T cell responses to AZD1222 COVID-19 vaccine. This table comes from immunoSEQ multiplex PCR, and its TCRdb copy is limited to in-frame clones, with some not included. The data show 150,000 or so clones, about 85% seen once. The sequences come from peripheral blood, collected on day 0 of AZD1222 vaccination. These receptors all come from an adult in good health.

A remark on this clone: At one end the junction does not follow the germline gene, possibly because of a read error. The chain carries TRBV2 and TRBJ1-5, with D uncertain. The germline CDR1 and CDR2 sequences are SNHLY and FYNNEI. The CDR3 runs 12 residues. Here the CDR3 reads CASSQANHLQHF. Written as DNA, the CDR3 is TGTGCCAGCAGTCAAGCAAATCACCTCCAGCATTTT.

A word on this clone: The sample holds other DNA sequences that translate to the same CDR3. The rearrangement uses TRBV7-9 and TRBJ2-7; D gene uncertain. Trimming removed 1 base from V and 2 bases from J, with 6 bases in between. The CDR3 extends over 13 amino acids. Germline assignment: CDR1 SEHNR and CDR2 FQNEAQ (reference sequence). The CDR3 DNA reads TGTGCCAGCAGCTTAGTACAGACCTACGAGCAGTACTTC. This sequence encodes CASSLVQTYEQYF.

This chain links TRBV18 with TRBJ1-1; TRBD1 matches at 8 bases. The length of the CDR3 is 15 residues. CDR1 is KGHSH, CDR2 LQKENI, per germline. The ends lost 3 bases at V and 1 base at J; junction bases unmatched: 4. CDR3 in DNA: TGTGCCAGCTCACCCCGGACAGGGAAGAACACTGAAGCTTTCTTT. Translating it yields CASSPRTGKNTEAFF.

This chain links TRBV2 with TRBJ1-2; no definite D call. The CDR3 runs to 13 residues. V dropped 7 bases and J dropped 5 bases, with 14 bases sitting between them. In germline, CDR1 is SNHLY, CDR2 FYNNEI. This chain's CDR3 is CASTKNRGYGYTF. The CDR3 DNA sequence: TGTGCCAGCACCAAGAACCGAGGATATGGCTACACCTTC.

The CDR3 DNA follows: TGCAGTGCTAGTTTCCGGGACGCTCCCTACGAGCAGTACTTC. Its translation is CSASFRDAPYEQYF. The V gene is TRBV20-1, the J gene TRBJ2-7; D tentatively reads TRBD1 or TRBD2 (5 bases each). With 3 bases removed from V and 2 bases from J, the gap between germline ends came to 14 bases. CDR1 is DFQATT and CDR2 is SNEGSKA in the germline V gene (reference sequence). This CDR3 spans 14 amino acids.

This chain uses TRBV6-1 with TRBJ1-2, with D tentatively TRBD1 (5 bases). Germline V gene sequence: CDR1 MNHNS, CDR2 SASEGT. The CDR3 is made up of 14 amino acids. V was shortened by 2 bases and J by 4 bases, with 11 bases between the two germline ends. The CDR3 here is CASSEHGGSYGYTF. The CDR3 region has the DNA TGTGCCAGCAGTGAACATGGGGGAAGCTATGGCTACACCTTC.

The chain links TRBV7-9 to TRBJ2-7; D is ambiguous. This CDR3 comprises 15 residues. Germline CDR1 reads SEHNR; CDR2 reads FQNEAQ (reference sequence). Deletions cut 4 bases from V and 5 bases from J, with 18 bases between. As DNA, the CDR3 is TGTGCCAGCAGCTCGACCCGGGCCCTAGGCAACGAGCAGTACTTC. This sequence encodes CASSSTRALGNEQYF.